One sample yielded the 21 T cell receptor beta chains listed below, sequenced in a study of blood T cell repertoires in COVID-19. Profiled with immunoSEQ multiplex PCR; TCRdb holds only in-frame clones, not every one. The data hold some 250,000 clones, with roughly four fifths observed a single time. Sequenced: peripheral blood. All receptors come from a woman of 80 years or more with acute or convalescent COVID-19.

This clone came up once. The V and J genes are TRBV2 and TRBJ1-1; D gene ambiguous. The V gene's germline CDR1 is SNHLY and CDR2 FYNNEI. Trimming left V 5 bases short and J 2 bases short, with 15 bases between. The CDR3 contains 15 residues. The CDR3, as DNA: TGTGCCAGCAGTAAGACATGGCCCGTCAACACTGAAGCTTTCTTT. Translating gives CASSKTWPVNTEAFF.

The chain has TRBV5-1 and TRBJ1-1, with D possibly being TRBD1 (5 bases). The V end lost 0 bases, the J end lost 8 bases, and 11 bases lay between the germline ends. CDR3 length: 13 amino acids. Per germline, CDR1 SGHRS and CDR2 YFSETQ. This CDR3 is CASSLGYRGEAFF. In DNA, the CDR3 is TGCGCCAGCAGCTTGGGGTACCGGGGGGAAGCTTTCTTT.

This clone came up once. V is TRBV2 and J is TRBJ1-2, with TRBD1 as a possible D gene (5 bases). This CDR3 is 13 amino acids long. From germline, CDR1 is SNHLY and CDR2 FYNNEI. V lost 6 bases, J lost 2 bases, and 10 bases lay in between. For the CDR3, the DNA is TGTGCCAGCAGGGGGGGACGGAACTATGGCTACACCTTC. Its protein is CASRGGRNYGYTF.

This clone was seen just once. The V and J genes are TRBV7-2 and TRBJ1-3; the match to TRBD1 covers 7 bases. The CDR3 has 17 residues. The J segment lost 0 bases and the V segment lost 4 bases, leaving 9 bases of the junction unmatched. Germline V CDR1 and CDR2: SGHTA, FQGNSA. DNA of the CDR3: TGTGCCAGCAGCTCACAAGTACAGGGGATCTCTGGAAACACCATATATTTT. Translating it yields CASSSQVQGISGNTIYF.

The gene calls are TRBV18 and TRBJ1-6; no clear D. The CDR3 consists of 14 residues. Per germline, CDR1 KGHSH and CDR2 LQKENI. The V end lost 5 bases, the J end lost 7 bases, and 12 bases lay between the germline ends. The CDR3 is CASSTEQTNSPLHF. CDR3 nucleotide sequence: TGTGCCAGCTCAACAGAGCAGACCAATTCACCCCTCCACTTT.

The gene calls are TRBV16 and TRBJ1-6; D is undetermined. CDR1 and CDR2 (germline): KGHSY, FQNENV. Trimming left V 4 bases short and J 4 bases short, with 11 bases between. The CDR3 has 15 amino acids. As DNA, the CDR3 is TGTGCCAGCAGCCTCTCGGGCGGGTATAATTCACCCCTCCACTTT. This encodes CASSLSGGYNSPLHF.

J is TRBJ2-3 and V is TRBV4-1, with TRBD1 matching 10 bases. The CDR3 extends over 18 amino acids. Looked up from germline, CDR1 is MGHRA and CDR2 is YSYEKL. The junction had 15 bases not matched to a gene; V was cut back by 3 bases and J by 6 bases. The CDR3 bases are TGCGCCAGCAGCCATAATCCGGGACAGGGGACTTCGCCCGATACGCAGTATTTT. It is translated as CASSHNPGQGTSPDTQYF.

This rearrangement joins TRBV18 to TRBJ1-1; no firm D call. V shed 1 base and J shed 6 bases, with 15 bases lying between them. Germline V gene lookup returns CDR1 KGHSH and CDR2 LQKENI. This CDR3 has 15 residues. CDR3 bases: TGTGCCAGCTCACCACTGCGGCTCGGGTCCTCTGAAGCTTTCTTT. Its protein is CASSPLRLGSSEAFF.

The chain combines TRBV5-1 with TRBJ2-3, with a tentative D call TRBD1 (6 bases). Trimming stripped 1 base from V and 2 bases from J, with 8 bases between. The CDR3 totals 14 residues. CDR1 and CDR2 (germline): SGHRS, YFSETQ. This CDR3 reads CASSLRDITDTQYF. The CDR3 nucleotides are TGCGCCAGCAGCTTGAGGGACATCACAGATACGCAGTATTTT.

The J gene is TRBJ2-7, the V gene TRBV4-2, with no clear D. CDR3 size: 12 residues. The germline V gene encodes CDR1 LGHNA and CDR2 YNFKEQ. Trimming pared 0 bases from V and 9 bases from J, leaving 9 bases between. The CDR3 coding sequence is TGTGCCAGCAGCCAAGAGTCAGGCCCGCAGTACTTC. It codes for CASSQESGPQYF.

As DNA, the CDR3 is TGCGCCAGCAGCGGGGGACTAGCGGGGCCCCAATTCACAGATACGCAGTATTTT. It is translated as CASSGGLAGPQFTDTQYF. The chain recombines TRBV5-1 with TRBJ2-3, with 13 bases lining up with TRBD2. Germline CDR1 and CDR2: SGHRS and YFSETQ. The trim removed 4 bases at V and 2 bases at J, leaving 10 bases unmatched. CDR3 length: 18 amino acids.

The chain combines TRBV9 with TRBJ2-7, with TRBD1 identical over 10 bases. After removal of 0 bases from V and 4 bases from J, the junction contained 10 bases not matched to a gene. The germline CDR1 and CDR2 sequences are SGDLS and YYNGEE. This CDR3 comprises 17 residues. CDR3 in DNA: TGTGCCAGCAGCGTAGGGATCGGGGGACAGGGGAAATACGAGCAGTACTTC. Translated: CASSVGIGGQGKYEQYF.

V gene TRBV6-6 combines with J gene TRBJ2-7; 7 bases match TRBD1. J lost 4 bases, V lost 6 bases, and 9 bases had no gene match. This CDR3 spans 14 amino acids. Germline V gene lookup returns CDR1 MNHNY and CDR2 SVGAGI (reference sequence). For the CDR3, the DNA is TGTGCCAGCAGACCCCCGGGACAGCGATACGAGCAGTACTTC. It codes for CASRPPGQRYEQYF.

This clone showed up just once. V and J are TRBV3-1 (or the pseudogene TRBV3-2) and TRBJ2-5; 11 bases map to TRBD1. This CDR3 comprises 16 residues. Losses at the gene ends were 1 base for V and 5 bases for J; bases not matched to a gene: 6. Germline values: CDR1 LGHDT, CDR2 YNNKEL (reference sequence). The DNA for the CDR3 is TGTGCCAGCAGCCAAGGATGGGACAGGGGGTCGGAGACCCAGTACTTC. This codes for CASSQGWDRGSETQYF.

The gene calls are TRBV2 and TRBJ1-4; the D is unclear. This CDR3 region has 15 residues. Germline V CDR1 and CDR2: SNHLY, FYNNEI. The V and J ends lost 3 bases and 8 bases respectively, with 16 bases between them. CDR3 sequence reads: CASSDGGKSMEKLFF. As DNA, the CDR3 is TGTGCCAGCAGTGATGGTGGCAAGTCCATGGAAAAACTGTTTTTT.

This chain uses TRBV6-1 with TRBJ1-4; no reliable D call. The germline CDR1 and CDR2 sequences are MNHNS and SASEGT. The CDR3 is 17 residues long. V shed 4 bases and J shed 8 bases, with 23 bases lying between them. The CDR3 here is CASSAFNLGVVREKLFF. The CDR3 DNA follows: TGTGCCAGCAGTGCTTTTAATCTCGGGGTGGTACGGGAAAAACTGTTTTTT.

This rearrangement joins TRBV18 to TRBJ1-3; 7 bases agree with TRBD1. V lost 5 bases to trimming and J lost 0 bases; unmatched junction nucleotides: 7. The CDR3 is made up of 16 amino acids. Germline V gene sequence: CDR1 KGHSH, CDR2 LQKENI. The CDR3 reads CASSDRQGLSGNTIYF. CDR3 nucleotides: TGTGCCAGCTCAGATCGACAGGGCCTCTCTGGAAACACCATATATTTT.

V usage is TRBV6-5 and J usage is TRBJ1-2; TRBD1 might be the D (6 bases). Germline assignment: CDR1 MNHEY and CDR2 SVGAGI. The CDR3 is made up of 15 amino acids. V lost 2 bases to trimming and J lost 2 bases, with 12 bases between them. The CDR3 bases are TGTGCCAGCAGTTACGGGGACACTGAGAACTATGGCTACACCTTC. Its translation: CASSYGDTENYGYTF.

The CDR3, as DNA: TGTGCCAGCAGCGAGTCGGGGACAGGGGCTCGGGTGAATGAAAAACTGTTTTTT. Translated, it gives CASSESGTGARVNEKLFF. The chain carries TRBV13 and TRBJ1-4, with TRBD1 matching 10 bases. The CDR3 is 18 amino acids. Losses at the gene ends were 5 bases for V and 5 bases for J; bases not matched to a gene: 14. Germline lookup yields CDR1 PRHDT and CDR2 FYEKMQ (reference sequence).

This chain links TRBV24-1 with TRBJ1-5; perhaps TRBD1 as D (5 bases). Trimming cost V 3 bases and J 6 bases, with 11 bases left between them. This CDR3 has 14 amino acids. In germline, CDR1 is KGHDR, CDR2 SFDVKD. The CDR3 sequence: CATSDPREGQPQHF. The CDR3 coding sequence is TGTGCCACCAGTGATCCCAGGGAAGGTCAGCCCCAGCATTTT.

DNA of the CDR3: TGTGCCAGCAGGTCTACCACAGGGGGCGAATACGAGCAGTACTTC. Translated: CASRSTTGGEYEQYF. The genes are TRBV6-6 and TRBJ2-7, with TRBD1 matching over 9 bases. Germline V lookup: CDR1 MNHNY, CDR2 SVGAGI (reference sequence). The CDR3 sequence is 15 residues long. V shed 6 bases, J shed 4 bases, and the junction held 10 bases outside the gene matches.